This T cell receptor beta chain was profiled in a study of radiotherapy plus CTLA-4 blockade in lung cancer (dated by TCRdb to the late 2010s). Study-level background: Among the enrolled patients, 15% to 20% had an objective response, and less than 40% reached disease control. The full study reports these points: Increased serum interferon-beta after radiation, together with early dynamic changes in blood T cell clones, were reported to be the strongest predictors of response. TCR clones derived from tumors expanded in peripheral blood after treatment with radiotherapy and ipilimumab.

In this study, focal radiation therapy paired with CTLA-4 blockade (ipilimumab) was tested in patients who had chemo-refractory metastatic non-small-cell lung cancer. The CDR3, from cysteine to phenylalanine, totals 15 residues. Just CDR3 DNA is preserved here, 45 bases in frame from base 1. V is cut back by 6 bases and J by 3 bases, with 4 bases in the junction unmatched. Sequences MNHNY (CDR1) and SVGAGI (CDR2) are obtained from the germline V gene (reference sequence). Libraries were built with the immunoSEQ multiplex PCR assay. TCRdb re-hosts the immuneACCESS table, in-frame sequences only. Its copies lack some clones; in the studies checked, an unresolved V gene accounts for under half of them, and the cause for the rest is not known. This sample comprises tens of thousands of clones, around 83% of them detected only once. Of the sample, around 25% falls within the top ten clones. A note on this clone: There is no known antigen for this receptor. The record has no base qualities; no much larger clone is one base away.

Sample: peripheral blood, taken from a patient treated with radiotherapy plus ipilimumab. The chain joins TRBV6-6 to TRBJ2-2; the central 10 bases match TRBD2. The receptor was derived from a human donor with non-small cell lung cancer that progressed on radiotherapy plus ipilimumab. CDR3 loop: CASSRTSGDTGELFF. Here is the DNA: TGTGCCAGCAGCAGGACTAGCGGAGACACCGGGGAGCTGTTTTTT.